Below, 28 T cell receptor beta chains from the same sample are listed, as sequenced in a study of blood T cell repertoires in COVID-19. Produced via immunoSEQ multiplex PCR; TCRdb's table is partial and in-frame only. The sample lists over 200,000 clones, 75% to 90% occurring once. The material sequenced was peripheral blood. The source of these receptors is a woman aged 70-85 years with active or convalescent COVID-19.

This clone was found a few times. In DNA form, the CDR3 reads TGTGCCACCTCACCCTGGACAGGAGGGAGCAATCAGCCCCAGCATTTT. It encodes CATSPWTGGSNQPQHF. The chain couples TRBV2 to TRBJ1-5; the match to TRBD1 covers 7 bases. The germline gives CDR1 SNHLY, CDR2 FYNNEI. After removal of 10 bases from V and 1 base from J, the junction contained 13 bases not matched to a gene. This CDR3 spans 16 amino acids.

This clone was seen a few times. The chain links TRBV6-2 or TRBV6-3 to TRBJ1-1; possibly TRBD1 for D (5 bases). V gave up 4 bases and J gave up 1 base, with 10 bases separating them. CDR3 size: 14 residues. Per germline, CDR1 MNHEY and CDR2 SVGEGT. For the CDR3, the DNA is TGTGCCAGCAGTTCCCCGGGGGAGAACACTGAAGCTTTCTTT. It codes for CASSSPGENTEAFF.

The chain recombines TRBV28 with TRBJ1-6, with a possible D match to TRBD1 (6 bases). V gave up 7 bases and J gave up 9 bases, with 16 bases separating them. CDR3 size: 14 residues. Germline lookup yields CDR1 MDHEN and CDR2 SYDVKM. CDR3: CASTDGGRGSPLHF. CDR3 DNA: TGTGCCAGCACCGACGGGGGGCGCGGTTCACCCCTCCACTTT.

The V call is TRBV5-6, the J call TRBJ1-2, with 9 bases identical to TRBD1. Per the germline V gene, CDR1 is SGHDT and CDR2 is YYEEEE. The CDR3 totals 16 residues. J was trimmed by 0 bases and V by 3 bases; bases with no gene match: 6. The CDR3 bases are TGTGCCAGCAGCTGGTTTACAGGGGGCTCTAACTATGGCTACACCTTC. Its protein is CASSWFTGGSNYGYTF.

The CDR3 protein is CASSEQGLNTEAFF. CDR3 nucleotide sequence: TGTGCCAGCAGTGAACAAGGACTAAACACTGAAGCTTTCTTT. The chain couples TRBV2 to TRBJ1-1; no clear D. Germline CDR1 and CDR2: SNHLY and FYNNEI. This CDR3 contains 14 residues. V dropped 2 bases and J dropped 2 bases, with 9 bases sitting between them.

CDR3 sequence reads: CASSSQPDQPQHF. The CDR3 nucleotides are TGCGCCAGCAGCTCACAGCCTGATCAGCCCCAGCATTTT. The rearrangement joins TRBV5-1 to TRBJ1-5, with D hard to call. The CDR3 spans 13 residues. Germline V gene sequence: CDR1 SGHRS, CDR2 YFSETQ. Trimming removed 3 bases from V and 5 bases from J, with 9 bases in between.

The chain has TRBV5-1 and TRBJ2-3; 15 bases fit TRBD2. The germline CDR1 and CDR2 sequences are SGHRS and YFSETQ. The CDR3 has 15 residues. J was trimmed by 8 bases and V by 5 bases; bases with no gene match: 6. In nucleotides, the CDR3 is TGCGCCAGCAGGGGACTAGCGGGAGGCCCCACTACGCAGTATTTT. The encoded protein is CASRGLAGGPTTQYF.

The CDR3 DNA sequence: TGTGCCAGCAGCTTCTCAGTGGAGACAGATACGCAGTATTTT. It is translated as CASSFSVETDTQYF. J is TRBJ2-3 and V is TRBV7-9; D not certain. The germline CDR1 and CDR2 sequences are SEHNR and FQNEAQ (reference sequence). The CDR3 has 14 amino acids. V lost 3 bases and J 3 bases, leaving 10 bases between the germline ends.

This chain links TRBV5-1 with TRBJ1-5; D is ambiguous. Trimming cost V 4 bases and J 4 bases, with 9 bases left between them. Per germline, CDR1 SGHRS and CDR2 YFSETQ. The CDR3 is 13 residues long. CDR3 coding DNA: TGCGCCAGCAGCCACGGAGAGAATCAGCCCCAGCATTTT. This sequence encodes CASSHGENQPQHF.

The rearrangement uses TRBV2 and TRBJ2-3; 10 bases align to TRBD1. Germline loops: CDR1 SNHLY, CDR2 FYNNEI. The CDR3 contains 15 residues. The ends lost 6 bases at V and 8 bases at J; junction bases unmatched: 11. The DNA of the CDR3 is TGTGCCAGCAGAGCGACAGGGGGCGCCTTGGCTACGCAGTATTTT. Protein sequence: CASRATGGALATQYF.

This chain joins TRBV18 and TRBJ1-5, with 7 bases matching TRBD1. With 2 bases clipped from V and 0 bases from J, the junction kept 1 base outside the gene matches. CDR1 is KGHSH and CDR2 is LQKENI in the germline V gene. The CDR3 runs 15 residues. The CDR3 DNA is TGTGCCAGCTCACCAGGACAGGTTAGCAATCAGCCCCAGCATTTT. It is translated as CASSPGQVSNQPQHF.

This clone appeared a few times. This chain uses TRBV19 with TRBJ1-5; tentative D call: TRBD1 (5 bases). The CDR3 extends over 15 amino acids. Germline CDR1 and CDR2: LNHDA and SQIVND (reference sequence). Trimming removed 5 bases at V and 2 bases at J, with 13 bases between. CDR3 protein: CASSVQGLGNQPQHF. The CDR3 nucleotides read TGTGCCAGTAGTGTCCAGGGCCTGGGCAATCAGCCCCAGCATTTT.

The J gene is TRBJ1-1, the V gene TRBV6-4, with 7 nucleotides matching TRBD1. Germline trimming cut 6 bases from V and 1 base from J; bases unmatched to any gene: 11. Germline CDR1 reads MRHNA; CDR2 reads SNTAGT. The CDR3 is 16 amino acids. CDR3 coding DNA: TGTGCCAGCAGGCATGGGACAGCGGCCGGGAACACTGAAGCTTTCTTT. Protein sequence: CASRHGTAAGNTEAFF.

The V and J genes are TRBV5-1 and TRBJ2-2, with a weak D call TRBD1 (6 bases). CDR3 size: 17 residues. V was cut by 0 bases and J by 0 bases, with 12 bases left in between. Germline assignment: CDR1 SGHRS and CDR2 YFSETQ. For the CDR3, the DNA is TGCGCCAGCAGCTTGGGGTCTGAGGGGGCGAACACCGGGGAGCTGTTTTTT. It specifies CASSLGSEGANTGELFF.

The chain links TRBV28 to TRBJ2-1, with 13 bases lining up with TRBD2. The CDR3 runs to 17 residues. After removal of 5 bases from V and 7 bases from J, the junction contained 11 bases not matched to a gene. CDR1 and CDR2 (germline): MDHEN, SYDVKM. CDR3 amino acids: CASSPGLAGVHLNEQFF. As DNA, the CDR3 is TGTGCCAGCAGTCCCGGACTAGCGGGGGTTCACTTAAATGAGCAGTTCTTC.

This rearrangement joins TRBV2 to TRBJ1-6, with TRBD1 matching 9 bases. CDR1 and CDR2 from the germline V gene are SNHLY and FYNNEI. The CDR3 is 14 amino acids. Losses at the gene ends were 10 bases for V and 9 bases for J; bases not matched to a gene: 10. The CDR3 spells CATLPGTGFSPLHF. The CDR3 nucleotides are TGTGCCACCCTCCCGGGGACAGGGTTTTCACCCCTCCACTTT.

This rearrangement joins TRBV28 to TRBJ2-1; TRBD2 agrees at 15 bases. Germline trimming cut 2 bases from V and 8 bases from J; bases unmatched to any gene: 4. The germline CDR1 and CDR2 sequences are MDHEN and SYDVKM. The CDR3 sequence is 16 residues long. The CDR3 nucleotides read TGTGCCAGCAGTTTACTAGGACTAGCGGGAGGGGATGAGCAGTTCTTC. Its protein is CASSLLGLAGGDEQFF. Combining the CDR3 with reference TRBV28 and TRBJ2-1 gives the whole variable domain DVKVTQSSRYLVKRTGEKVFLECVQDMDHENMFWYRQDPGLGLRLIYFSYDVKMKEKGDIPEGYSVSREKKERFSLILESASTNQTSMYLCASSLLGLAGGDEQFFGPGTRLTVL.

CDR3 amino acids: CASSLEGRGVTQYF. The CDR3 region has the DNA TGTGCCAGCAGCTTAGAGGGTCGGGGAGTTACCCAGTACTTC. This sequence joins TRBV7-2 and TRBJ2-5; a weak D match, TRBD2 (5 bases). Trimming cost V 1 base and J 8 bases, with 14 bases left between them. CDR1 and CDR2 from the germline V gene are SGHTA and FQGNSA. The CDR3 has 14 amino acids.

The CDR3: CASSFWRDNEQFF. The DNA of the CDR3 is TGTGCCAGCAGCTTCTGGCGGGACAATGAGCAGTTCTTC. The gene calls are TRBV7-6 and TRBJ2-1, with D possibly being TRBD2 (5 bases). This CDR3 contains 13 residues. The germline CDR1 and CDR2 sequences are SGHVS and FNYEAQ. Deletions cut 3 bases from V and 5 bases from J, with 8 bases between.

V and J are TRBV11-3 and TRBJ2-1; the D is unclear. Germline CDR1 SGHNT, CDR2 YENEEA. The CDR3 is 13 residues long. Trimming removed 2 bases at V and 6 bases at J, with 8 bases between. The CDR3 spells CASSLHRSNEQFF. In DNA form, the CDR3 reads TGTGCCAGCAGCTTACACAGATCCAATGAGCAGTTCTTC.

This chain uses TRBV24-1 with TRBJ2-7; D ambiguous. This CDR3 has 12 amino acids. Germline V gene sequence: CDR1 KGHDR, CDR2 SFDVKD. V was pared by 0 bases and J by 5 bases, with 4 bases between. The CDR3 DNA reads as TGTGCCACCAGTGATTTGGGAGACGAGCAGTACTTC. The encoded protein is CATSDLGDEQYF.

The V call is TRBV3-1 (or the pseudogene TRBV3-2), the J call TRBJ2-3; 7 bases map to TRBD2. The CDR3 sequence is 17 residues long. Germline CDR1 is LGHDT and CDR2 is YNNKEL (reference sequence). V dropped 0 bases and J dropped 1; count of bases not matched to a gene: 7. Written as DNA, the CDR3 is TGTGCCAGCAGCCAAGATATGATTGCGGGAGGCACAGATACGCAGTATTTT. It translates to CASSQDMIAGGTDTQYF.

This rearrangement joins TRBV6-2 or TRBV6-3 to TRBJ2-3, with TRBD2 as a possible D gene (6 bases). The CDR3 has 17 amino acids. V lost 5 bases to trimming and J lost 1 base, with 19 bases between them. CDR1 and CDR2 from the germline V gene are MNHEY and SVGEGT. For the CDR3, the DNA is TGTGCCAGCAGTCGCCCCCCTAGCGTTGTCGGCACAGATACGCAGTATTTT. Translating gives CASSRPPSVVGTDTQYF.

The chain carries TRBV10-3 and TRBJ2-5; D possibly corresponds to TRBD1 (7 bases). Deletions cut 6 bases from V and 0 bases from J, with 11 bases between. The germline V gene has CDR1 ENHRY and CDR2 SYGVKD. This CDR3 region has 14 residues. The CDR3 DNA follows: TGTGCCATCAGGGGGGGACAGTACCAAGAGACCCAGTACTTC. It specifies CAIRGGQYQETQYF.

This chain's CDR3 is CATSDFENNEQFF. The CDR3 DNA sequence: TGTGCCACCAGTGATTTTGAGAACAATGAGCAGTTCTTC. The V and J genes are TRBV24-1 and TRBJ2-1; no definite D call. Germline V gene lookup returns CDR1 KGHDR and CDR2 SFDVKD. The length of the CDR3 is 13 residues. V gave up 1 base and J gave up 5 bases, with 5 bases separating them.

V is TRBV9 and J is TRBJ2-5, with TRBD2 identical over 9 bases. V shed 0 bases, J shed 4 bases, and the junction held 10 bases outside the gene matches. Germline V gene sequence: CDR1 SGDLS, CDR2 YYNGEE. The CDR3 covers 17 residues. The DNA of the CDR3 is TGTGCCAGCAGCGTAGAGGCGGGGGGGTCCCTGGGAGAGACCCAGTACTTC. Translated: CASSVEAGGSLGETQYF.

V gene TRBV4-3 combines with J gene TRBJ2-2, with D maybe TRBD2 (6 bases). The length of the CDR3 is 15 residues. Germline assignment: CDR1 LGHNA and CDR2 YSLEER. V was trimmed by 4 bases and J by 4 bases, leaving 13 bases between them. The CDR3 DNA is TGCGCCAGCAGCCCCCTGGGAGCGGGCACCGGGGAGCTGTTTTTT. The encoded protein is CASSPLGAGTGELFF.

This clone was observed once. The chain combines TRBV29-1 with TRBJ1-2; no clear D. The CDR3 runs 14 residues. Germline values: CDR1 SQVTM, CDR2 ANQGSEA. With 1 base removed from V and 2 bases from J, the gap between germline ends came to 11 bases. CDR3 sequence (DNA): TGCAGCGTTGAAGGGCAGGTTGGGAACTATGGCTACACCTTC. Protein product: CSVEGQVGNYGYTF.